Listed here are 29 T cell receptor beta chains from one sample, sequenced in a study of blood T cell repertoires in COVID-19. The protocol was immunoSEQ multiplex PCR, while the TCRdb copy is restricted to in-frame clones and leaves out a portion. The sample holds 210,000 or so clones, about 80% seen once. The sequenced sample was peripheral blood. All receptors come from a woman of 80 years or more with COVID-19, enrolled during active disease.

This clone was recorded only once. The chain recombines TRBV4-1 with TRBJ1-3, with no clear D. Germline CDR1 is MGHRA and CDR2 is YSYEKL. V lost 4 bases, J lost 0 bases, and 13 bases lay in between. The CDR3 runs 16 residues. CDR3: CASSRSPPSSGNTIYF. The CDR3, as DNA: TGCGCCAGCAGCCGGAGTCCTCCCAGCTCTGGAAACACCATATATTTT.

The chain is built from TRBV18 and TRBJ1-1, with D tentatively TRBD1 (6 bases). CDR1 and CDR2 (germline): KGHSH, LQKENI. There are 13 residues in the CDR3. V was trimmed by 3 bases and J by 11 bases, leaving 16 bases between them. The chain's CDR3 is CASSPWQGQEAFF. Written as DNA, the CDR3 is TGTGCCAGCTCACCCTGGCAGGGGCAGGAGGCTTTCTTT.

With respect to this clone: Mismatch with germline at one junction end may stem from a read error. The chain carries TRBV3-1 (or the pseudogene TRBV3-2) and TRBJ1-2, with a possible D match to TRBD1 (6 bases). Germline V gene sequence: CDR1 LGHDT, CDR2 YNNKEL (reference sequence). This CDR3 is 11 amino acids long. The CDR3 loop reads CASSQIGQFAF. The CDR3 region has the DNA TGTGCCAGCAGCCAAATAGGACAGTTTGCCTTC.

This chain connects TRBV25-1 to TRBJ2-5, with a weak D call TRBD2 (5 bases). The V end lost 3 bases, the J end lost 4 bases, and 12 bases lay between the germline ends. CDR3 length: 14 residues. Germline V gives CDR1 MGHDK, CDR2 SYGVNS. DNA of the CDR3: TGTGCCAGCAGTGAGGCGGGCCGAGGAGAGACCCAGTACTTC. It codes for CASSEAGRGETQYF.

A single count supports this clone. The chain couples TRBV11-2 to TRBJ1-2; D is perhaps TRBD1 (6 bases). The CDR3 covers 13 residues. With 5 bases removed from V and 7 bases from J, the gap between germline ends came to 14 bases. Germline CDR1 SGHAT, CDR2 FQNNGV. The chain's CDR3 is CASSRTVVGGYTF. CDR3 nucleotide sequence: TGTGCCAGCAGCCGGACAGTTGTAGGTGGCTACACCTTC.

The genes are TRBV5-6 and TRBJ1-2; D perhaps matches TRBD1 (5 bases). V was pared by 9 bases and J by 3 bases, with 15 bases between. There are 13 residues in the CDR3. CDR1 and CDR2 (germline): SGHDT, YYEEEE. The CDR3, as DNA: TGTGCCACTATCGCCCGGGGGTACTATGGCTACACCTTC. This codes for CATIARGYYGYTF.

V and J are TRBV18 and TRBJ2-7, with 13 bases fitting TRBD2. Germline V gene data show CDR1 as KGHSH and CDR2 as LQKENI. J lost 3 bases, V lost 1 base, and 3 bases had no gene match. CDR3 length: 16 residues. The CDR3: CASSPLGTSGDYEQYF. CDR3 DNA: TGTGCCAGCTCACCACTGGGGACTAGCGGGGACTACGAGCAGTACTTC.

This clone appeared a single time. The chain is built from TRBV29-1 and TRBJ1-2, with TRBD1 matching 10 bases. J was trimmed by 4 bases and V by 6 bases; bases with no gene match: 11. Germline V lookup: CDR1 SQVTM, CDR2 ANQGSEA. The CDR3 extends over 15 amino acids. CDR3 amino acids: CSVPSSGTGAYGYTF. The CDR3 nucleotides read TGCAGCGTCCCCTCCTCCGGGACAGGGGCCTATGGCTACACCTTC.

The chain employs TRBV7-9 and TRBJ1-4; 7 bases are a match to TRBD1. J gave up 5 bases and V 6 bases, and 3 bases lay outside the gene matches. This CDR3 spans 13 amino acids. Germline V CDR1 and CDR2: SEHNR, FQNEAQ (reference sequence). The CDR3 loop reads CASRRGGNEKLFF. CDR3 sequence (DNA): TGTGCCAGCAGGAGAGGGGGCAATGAAAAACTGTTTTTT.

This clone came up once. Other DNA sequences in the sample encode the same CDR3. This chain uses TRBV3-1 (or the pseudogene TRBV3-2) with TRBJ1-1; D call uncertain. Germline V gene data show CDR1 as LGHDT and CDR2 as YNNKEL (reference sequence). The CDR3 loop spans 14 amino acids. Trimming took off 1 base at V and 5 bases at J, with 11 bases between the two ends. The CDR3 nucleotides read TGTGCCAGCAGCCAAGGGACGGGAGGTACTGAAGCTTTCTTT. This sequence encodes CASSQGTGGTEAFF.

J is TRBJ2-2 and V is TRBV18, with no clear D. CDR1 KGHSH and CDR2 LQKENI come from the germline V gene. The V gene lost 2 bases and the J gene lost 5 bases, with 6 bases spanning the gap. The CDR3 is 13 residues long. Written as DNA, the CDR3 is TGTGCCAGCTCACCATTCGAGACCGGGGAGCTGTTTTTT. Translating gives CASSPFETGELFF.

This clone was found a few times. The gene calls are TRBV7-9 and TRBJ1-1; unclear D gene. Germline V gene data show CDR1 as SEHNR and CDR2 as FQNEAQ (reference sequence). The ends were cut back, 3 bases at V and 4 bases at J, with 6 bases in the middle. This CDR3 comprises 12 residues. The CDR3 region has the DNA TGTGCCAGCAGCTTCCCGGGCACTGAAGCTTTCTTT. Translated: CASSFPGTEAFF.

The genes are TRBV27 and TRBJ2-1; 11 bases map to TRBD2. V was pared by 0 bases and J by 0 bases, with 4 bases of the junction left unmatched. The CDR3 covers 18 residues. Germline CDR1 is MNHEY and CDR2 is SMNVEV (reference sequence). The CDR3 sequence: CASSLSRGTSGSYNEQFF. As DNA, the CDR3 is TGTGCCAGCAGTTTATCGAGAGGGACTAGCGGCTCCTACAATGAGCAGTTCTTC.

The gene calls are TRBV14 and TRBJ2-7; perhaps TRBD1 as D (5 bases). The CDR3 consists of 12 residues. The V end was cut by 10 bases, the J end by 0 bases, with 10 bases between. Germline assignment: CDR1 SGHDN and CDR2 FVKESK. CDR3 sequence reads: CATGHYSYEQYF. Written as DNA, the CDR3 is TGTGCCACCGGACACTACTCCTACGAGCAGTACTTC.

This clone was counted between two and nine times. The chain links TRBV28 to TRBJ2-3; D unclear. The CDR3 has 12 residues. CDR1 and CDR2 (germline): MDHEN, SYDVKM. Deletions cut 4 bases from V and 5 bases from J, with 7 bases between. Here the CDR3 DNA reads TGTGCCAGCAGTTCCTTCCTAGATACGCAGTATTTT. It codes for CASSSFLDTQYF. Combining the CDR3 with reference TRBV28 and TRBJ2-3 gives the whole variable domain DVKVTQSSRYLVKRTGEKVFLECVQDMDHENMFWYRQDPGLGLRLIYFSYDVKMKEKGDIPEGYSVSREKKERFSLILESASTNQTSMYLCASSSFLDTQYFGPGTRLTVL.

This clone showed up just once. The chain recombines TRBV2 with TRBJ2-5; D might be TRBD1 (7 bases). This CDR3 has 15 amino acids. V was shortened by 6 bases and J by 5 bases, with 19 bases between the two germline ends. The germline CDR1 and CDR2 sequences are SNHLY and FYNNEI. CDR3 bases: TGTGCCAGCAGGGGGAGACAGGGAGGATACGAGACCCAGTACTTC. Translating it yields CASRGRQGGYETQYF. Based on the CDR3 plus reference TRBV2 and TRBJ2-5, the full variable domain is EPEVTQTPSHQVTQMGQEVILRCVPISNHLYFYWYRQILGQKVEFLVSFYNNEISEKSEIFDDQFSVERPDGSNFTLKIRSTKLEDSAMYFCASRGRQGGYETQYFGPGTRLLVL.

The gene calls are TRBV3-1 (or the pseudogene TRBV3-2) and TRBJ2-5; D is undetermined. Trimming removed 1 base at V and 2 bases at J, with 5 bases between. The CDR3 loop spans 13 amino acids. CDR1 and CDR2 from the germline V gene are LGHDT and YNNKEL (reference sequence). CDR3 loop: CASSQGAQETQYF. CDR3 bases: TGTGCCAGCAGCCAAGGCGCTCAAGAGACCCAGTACTTC.

The rearrangement uses TRBV6-5 and TRBJ2-1; 9 bases are shared with TRBD2. V trimming: 6 bases; J trimming: 3 bases; junction bases outside the gene matches: 6. Germline V lookup: CDR1 MNHEY, CDR2 SVGAGI. The CDR3 is made up of 15 amino acids. CDR3 sequence reads: CASSRVAGDYNEQFF. The CDR3 DNA reads TGTGCCAGCAGCCGCGTAGCGGGAGACTACAATGAGCAGTTCTTC.

V usage is TRBV3-1 (or the pseudogene TRBV3-2) and J usage is TRBJ2-3; the D gene is possibly TRBD1 (5 bases). V lost 4 bases, J lost 4 bases, and 12 bases lay in between. The CDR3 runs to 14 residues. Germline V CDR1 and CDR2: LGHDT, YNNKEL (reference sequence). The CDR3 bases are TGTGCCAGCAGCCGAGGAACAGGATCAGATACGCAGTATTTT. Amino acids: CASSRGTGSDTQYF.

The sample holds one count of this clone. V is TRBV21-1 and J is TRBJ2-7; the table's TRBD2 call for D was not verified on the DNA. TRBV21-1 counts as a pseudogene. The CDR3 sequence is 16 residues long. CDR3 DNA: TGTGCCAGCAGCAATTCGACTAGCGGGTTTCTCTACGAGCAGTACTTC. Protein: CASSNSTSGFLYEQYF.

This chain uses TRBV3-1 (or the pseudogene TRBV3-2) with TRBJ2-5; possible D gene TRBD2, 6 bases. Germline-derived CDR1 and CDR2 are LGHDT and YNNKEL (reference sequence). Trimming took off 1 base at V and 3 bases at J, with 6 bases between the two ends. The CDR3 totals 13 residues. CDR3 DNA: TGTGCCAGCAGCCAAGCGGGAGAAGAGACCCAGTACTTC. Amino acid sequence: CASSQAGEETQYF.

The V and J genes are TRBV19 and TRBJ2-3, with 13 positions matching TRBD2. V shed 9 bases, J shed 4 bases, and the junction held 4 bases outside the gene matches. Germline V gene sequence: CDR1 LNHDA, CDR2 SQIVND (reference sequence). The CDR3 has 14 amino acids. The CDR3 region has the DNA TGTGCCAGCACTAGCGGGGGGGTCCCAGATACGCAGTATTTT. It translates to CASTSGGVPDTQYF.

The genes are TRBV5-1 and TRBJ1-4, with 10 bases matching TRBD1. V lost 1 base to trimming and J lost 8 bases; unmatched junction nucleotides: 8. The CDR3 spans 16 residues. Germline V gene data show CDR1 as SGHRS and CDR2 as YFSETQ. Here the CDR3 reads CASSLQTGGVGEKLFF. The DNA for the CDR3 is TGCGCCAGCAGCTTGCAGACAGGGGGCGTAGGGGAAAAACTGTTTTTT.

The chain couples TRBV2 to TRBJ2-3, with TRBD2 matching over 15 bases. V lost 6 bases to trimming and J lost 4 bases; unmatched junction nucleotides: 5. Germline values: CDR1 SNHLY, CDR2 FYNNEI. CDR3 length: 16 amino acids. The CDR3 bases are TGTGCCAGCAGACCTCGGACTAGCGGGGGGGCAGATACGCAGTATTTT. Residues: CASRPRTSGGADTQYF.

The rearrangement uses TRBV18 and TRBJ1-5; TRBD1 matches at 9 bases. The CDR3 covers 15 residues. From germline, CDR1 is KGHSH and CDR2 LQKENI. J gave up 6 bases and V 0 bases, and 3 bases lay outside the gene matches. CDR3 loop: CASSPPDRGGQPQHF. The DNA for the CDR3 is TGTGCCAGCTCACCACCGGACAGGGGAGGTCAGCCCCAGCATTTT. Complete variable domain (other parts from reference TRBV18 and TRBJ1-5): NAGVMQNPRHLVRRRGQEARLRCSPMKGHSHVYWYRQLPEEGLKFMVYLQKENIIDESGMPKERFSAEFPKEGPSILRIQQVVRGDSAAYFCASSPPDRGGQPQHFGDGTRLSIL.

The chain is built from TRBV6-5 and TRBJ1-1; D remains unclear. Per germline, CDR1 MNHEY and CDR2 SVGAGI. Trimming removed 4 bases from V and 4 bases from J, with 4 bases in between. The CDR3 sequence is 11 residues long. Written as DNA, the CDR3 is TGTGCCAGCAGTTCGTCCACTGAAGCTTTCTTT. Its protein product is CASSSSTEAFF.

This clone was counted a single time. The CDR3 DNA sequence: TGCGCCAGCAGCTCGTACAACCGGGACAGGGGATCACCCCTCCACTTT. Its translation: CASSSYNRDRGSPLHF. The chain has TRBV5-1 and TRBJ1-6; 10 nucleotides align to TRBD1. Germline V gene lookup returns CDR1 SGHRS and CDR2 YFSETQ. Germline trimming cut 3 bases from V and 10 bases from J; bases unmatched to any gene: 10. This CDR3 has 16 amino acids.

Regarding this clone: The sample contains more than one DNA sequence encoding this CDR3. This chain links TRBV5-1 with TRBJ2-2; TRBD2 matches at 10 bases. With 2 bases clipped from V and 11 bases from J, the junction kept 9 bases outside the gene matches. The CDR3 sequence is 15 residues long. The germline V gene has CDR1 SGHRS and CDR2 YFSETQ. In DNA form, the CDR3 reads TGCGCCAGCAGCTTCCTAGCGGGGGATACCGCAGAGCTGTTTTTT. Translation: CASSFLAGDTAELFF.

J is TRBJ2-1 and V is TRBV27; D uncertain. The V end lost 9 bases, the J end lost 0 bases, and 18 bases lay between the germline ends. The CDR3 totals 16 residues. The germline V gene has CDR1 MNHEY and CDR2 SMNVEV (reference sequence). The CDR3 loop reads CASLQSGSSSYNEQFF. The CDR3 DNA sequence: TGTGCCAGTCTCCAGTCAGGCTCAAGCTCCTACAATGAGCAGTTCTTC.